The present T cell receptor beta chain was sequenced within a study of blood T cell repertoires in COVID-19. Trimming cost V 5 bases and J 0 bases, with 14 bases left between them. Per the germline V gene, CDR1 is SGHTA and CDR2 is FQGTGA. This CDR3 has 17 residues. TCRdb keeps only in-frame clones here, not all; method: immunoSEQ multiplex PCR. The table includes under 200,000 clones, approximately 81% detected once. The TCR sequence derives from a woman between 50 and 59 years old with COVID-19, enrolled during active disease. The chain combines TRBV7-3 with TRBJ2-6, with D possibly being TRBD2 (5 bases). The specimen was peripheral blood. The CDR3 is CASSGRGTDSGANVLTF. The CDR3 nucleotides read TGTGCCAGCAGCGGTCGGGGTACTGACTCTGGGGCCAACGTCCTGACTTTC.